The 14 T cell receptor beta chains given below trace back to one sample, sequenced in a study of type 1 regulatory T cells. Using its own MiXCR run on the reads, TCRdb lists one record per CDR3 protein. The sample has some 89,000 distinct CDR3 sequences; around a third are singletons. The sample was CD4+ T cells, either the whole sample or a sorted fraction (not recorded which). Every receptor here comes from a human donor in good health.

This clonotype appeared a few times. The CDR3 DNA is TGCAGTGCGTGGAGGGCAAAAGGCGAGCAGTACTTC. Translation: CSAWRAKGEQYF. V usage is TRBV20-1 and J usage is TRBJ2-7; TRBD2 might be the D (6 bases). The V end lost 6 bases, the J end lost 6 bases, and 15 bases lay between the germline ends. The germline V gene has CDR1 DFQATT and CDR2 SNEGSKA (reference sequence). This CDR3 comprises 12 residues.

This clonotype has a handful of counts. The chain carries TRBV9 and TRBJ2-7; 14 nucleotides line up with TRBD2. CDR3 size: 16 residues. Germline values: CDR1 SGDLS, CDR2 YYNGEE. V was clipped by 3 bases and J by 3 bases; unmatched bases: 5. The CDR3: CASSAQGTSGSYEQYF. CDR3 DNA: TGTGCCAGCAGCGCTCAAGGGACTAGCGGGAGCTACGAGCAGTACTTC.

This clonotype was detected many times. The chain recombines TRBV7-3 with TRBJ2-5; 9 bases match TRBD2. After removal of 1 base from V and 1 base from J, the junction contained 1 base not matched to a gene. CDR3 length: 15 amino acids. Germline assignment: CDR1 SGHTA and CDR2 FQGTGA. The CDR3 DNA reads TGTGCCAGCAGCTTAAGCGGGAGGGGCCAAGAGACCCAGTACTTC. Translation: CASSLSGRGQETQYF.

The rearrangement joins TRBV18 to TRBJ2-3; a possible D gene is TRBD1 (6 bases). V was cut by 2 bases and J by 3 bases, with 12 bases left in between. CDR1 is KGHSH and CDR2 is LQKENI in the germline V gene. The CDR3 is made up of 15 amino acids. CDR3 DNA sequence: TGTGCCAGCTCACCATCTACTCAGGGGACAGATACGCAGTATTTT. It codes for CASSPSTQGTDTQYF. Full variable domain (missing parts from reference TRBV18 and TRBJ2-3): NAGVMQNPRHLVRRRGQEARLRCSPMKGHSHVYWYRQLPEEGLKFMVYLQKENIIDESGMPKERFSAEFPKEGPSILRIQQVVRGDSAAYFCASSPSTQGTDTQYFGPGTRLTVL.

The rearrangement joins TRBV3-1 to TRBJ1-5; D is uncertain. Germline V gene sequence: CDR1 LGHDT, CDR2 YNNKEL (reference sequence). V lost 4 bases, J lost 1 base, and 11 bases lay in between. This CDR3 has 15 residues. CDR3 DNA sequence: TGTGCCAGCAGCCCGATTCGAGGGAGCAATCAGCCCCAGCATTTT. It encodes CASSPIRGSNQPQHF.

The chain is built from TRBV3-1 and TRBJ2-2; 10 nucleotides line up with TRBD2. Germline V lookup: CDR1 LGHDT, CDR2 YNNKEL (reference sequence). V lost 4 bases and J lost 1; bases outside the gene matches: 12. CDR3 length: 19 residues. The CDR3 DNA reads TGTGCCAGCAGCCGCCGCACCGGGACTAGCGAGATGAACACCGGGGAGCTGTTTTTT. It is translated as CASSRRTGTSEMNTGELFF.

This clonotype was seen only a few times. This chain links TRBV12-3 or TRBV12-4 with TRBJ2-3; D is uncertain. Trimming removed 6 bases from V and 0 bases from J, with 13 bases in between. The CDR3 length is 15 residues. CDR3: CASRPLLASTDTQYF. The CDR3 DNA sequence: TGTGCCAGCAGACCCTTACTTGCTAGCACAGATACGCAGTATTTT.

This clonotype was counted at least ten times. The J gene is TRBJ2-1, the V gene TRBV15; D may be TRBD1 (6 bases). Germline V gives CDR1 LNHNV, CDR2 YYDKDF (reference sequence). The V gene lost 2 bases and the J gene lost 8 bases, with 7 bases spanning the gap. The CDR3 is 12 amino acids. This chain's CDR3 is CATSRKGDEQFF. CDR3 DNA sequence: TGTGCCACCAGCAGAAAGGGGGATGAGCAGTTCTTC.

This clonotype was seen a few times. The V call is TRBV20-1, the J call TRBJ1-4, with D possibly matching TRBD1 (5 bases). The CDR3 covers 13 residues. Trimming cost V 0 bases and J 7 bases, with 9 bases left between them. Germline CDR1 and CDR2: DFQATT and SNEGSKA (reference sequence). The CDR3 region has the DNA TGCAGTGCTAGAGAATCGGGGACTGAAAAACTGTTTTTT. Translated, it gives CSARESGTEKLFF.

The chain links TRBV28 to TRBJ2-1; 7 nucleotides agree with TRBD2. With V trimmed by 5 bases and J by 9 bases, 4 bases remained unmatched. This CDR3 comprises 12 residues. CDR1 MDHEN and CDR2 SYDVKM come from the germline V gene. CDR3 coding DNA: TGTGCCAGCAGTCCGCGGGAGACTGAGCAGTTCTTC. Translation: CASSPRETEQFF.

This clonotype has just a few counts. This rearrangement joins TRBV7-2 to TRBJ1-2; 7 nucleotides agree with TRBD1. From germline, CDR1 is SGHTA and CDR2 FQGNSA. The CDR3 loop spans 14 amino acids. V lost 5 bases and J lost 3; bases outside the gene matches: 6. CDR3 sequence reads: CASSREGTDYGYTF. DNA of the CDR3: TGTGCCAGCAGCAGAGAGGGGACAGACTATGGCTACACCTTC.

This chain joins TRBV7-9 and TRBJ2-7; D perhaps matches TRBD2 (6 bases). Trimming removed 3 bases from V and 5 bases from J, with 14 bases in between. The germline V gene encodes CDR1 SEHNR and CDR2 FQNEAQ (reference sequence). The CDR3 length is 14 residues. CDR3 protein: CASSFSGSNNEQYF. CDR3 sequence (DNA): TGTGCCAGCAGCTTTTCCGGGAGTAACAACGAGCAGTACTTC.

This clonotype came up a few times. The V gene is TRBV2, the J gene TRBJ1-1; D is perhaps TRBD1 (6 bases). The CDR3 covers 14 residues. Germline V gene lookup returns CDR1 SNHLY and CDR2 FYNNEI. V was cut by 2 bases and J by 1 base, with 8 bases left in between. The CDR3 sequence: CASSEQGRNTEAFF. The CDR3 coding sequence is TGTGCCAGCAGTGAACAGGGGAGGAACACTGAAGCTTTCTTT.

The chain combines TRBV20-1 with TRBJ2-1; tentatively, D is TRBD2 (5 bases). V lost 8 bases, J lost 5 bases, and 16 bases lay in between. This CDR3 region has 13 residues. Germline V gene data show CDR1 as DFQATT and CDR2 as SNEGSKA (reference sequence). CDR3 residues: CSFPGGLNNEQFF. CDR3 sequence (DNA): TGCAGTTTTCCCGGAGGACTCAACAATGAGCAGTTCTTC.